The 8 T cell receptor beta chains reported below all come from one sample, sequenced in a study of vaccination and CD4 T cells after COVID-19. The Oncomine TCR Beta short-read assay sequenced DNA from cultured CD4+ T cells. TCRdb used MiXCR to reprocess the PCR reads, holding one entry per CDR3 protein. The sample contains 10,000 to 13,000 distinct CDR3 sequences, about 41% of which appear only once. The treatment: approximately 11-day PBMC culture with coronavirus spike peptide pools or control peptides (ViraFEST assay). No antigen is known for these receptors. Material: CD4+ T cells from blood, cultured in vitro, obtained after SARS-CoV-2 vaccination. These receptors were collected from a human donor who had recovered from COVID-19.

This clonotype has a single count. V usage is TRBV20-1 and J usage is TRBJ2-6; D might be TRBD2 (6 bases). The CDR3 extends over 14 amino acids. Trimming took off 1 base at V and 2 bases at J, with 6 bases between the two ends. In germline, CDR1 is DFQATT, CDR2 SNEGSKA (reference sequence). DNA for the CDR3: TGCAGTGCTAGAGGGAGGGCTGGGGCCAACGTCCTGACTTTC. Translation gives CSARGRAGANVLTF.

The genes are TRBV11-2 and TRBJ2-7; no firm D call. From germline, CDR1 is SGHAT and CDR2 FQNNGV. The CDR3 length is 10 residues. V lost 3 bases to trimming and J lost 7 bases, with 4 bases between them. The CDR3 loop is CASSLWEQYF. Written as DNA, the CDR3 is TGTGCCAGCAGCTTGTGGGAGCAGTACTTC.

This chain connects TRBV11-2 to TRBJ1-1; 9 bases fit TRBD1. CDR1 SGHAT and CDR2 FQNNGV come from the germline V gene. Germline trimming cut 5 bases from V and 0 bases from J; bases unmatched to any gene: 7. This CDR3 spans 16 amino acids. The DNA for the CDR3 is TGTGCCAGCAGCGTTACAGGGGGCCCCTTGAACACTGAAGCTTTCTTT. Translating gives CASSVTGGPLNTEAFF.

V is TRBV6-1 and J is TRBJ2-2, with D hard to call. This CDR3 is 14 amino acids long. Germline CDR1 MNHNS, CDR2 SASEGT. Trimming left V 7 bases short and J 0 bases short, with 9 bases between. CDR3 protein: CASTPSANTGELFF. Written as DNA, the CDR3 is TGTGCCAGCACCCCGTCAGCGAACACCGGGGAGCTGTTTTTT.

The genes are TRBV10-3 and TRBJ2-7; 10 bases are shared with TRBD2. Germline values: CDR1 ENHRY, CDR2 SYGVKD. There are 15 residues in the CDR3. Unmatched junction bases numbered 5, after V lost 0 bases and J lost 6 bases. Written as DNA, the CDR3 is TGTGCCATCAGTGAGTCTGCTAGCGGGAGAGGCGAGCAGTACTTC. Translating it yields CAISESASGRGEQYF.

This clonotype has more than one count but fewer than ten. CDR3 loop: CSAQRNTDTQYF. Written as DNA, the CDR3 is TGCAGTGCTCAACGAAACACAGATACGCAGTATTTT. This chain links TRBV20-1 with TRBJ2-3; D uncertain. The CDR3 runs to 12 residues. The V end lost 5 bases, the J end lost 2 bases, and 8 bases lay between the germline ends. Germline CDR1 and CDR2: DFQATT and SNEGSKA (reference sequence).

The chain combines TRBV7-2 with TRBJ1-5, with D unclear. Germline V gives CDR1 SGHTA, CDR2 FQGNSA. Trimming stripped 1 base from V and 4 bases from J, with 11 bases between. This CDR3 is 15 amino acids long. The CDR3 nucleotides read TGTGCCAGCAGCTTAGAACTCAGGCCGAATCAGCCCCAGCATTTT. Translating gives CASSLELRPNQPQHF.

The rearrangement joins TRBV25-1 to TRBJ1-2; 8 bases are shared with TRBD1. This CDR3 has 14 residues. The germline V gene has CDR1 MGHDK and CDR2 SYGVNS. Germline trimming cut 4 bases from V and 7 bases from J; bases unmatched to any gene: 8. CDR3 sequence: CASSGQGQGAGYTF. CDR3 DNA sequence: TGTGCCAGCAGTGGACAAGGACAGGGCGCTGGCTACACCTTC.